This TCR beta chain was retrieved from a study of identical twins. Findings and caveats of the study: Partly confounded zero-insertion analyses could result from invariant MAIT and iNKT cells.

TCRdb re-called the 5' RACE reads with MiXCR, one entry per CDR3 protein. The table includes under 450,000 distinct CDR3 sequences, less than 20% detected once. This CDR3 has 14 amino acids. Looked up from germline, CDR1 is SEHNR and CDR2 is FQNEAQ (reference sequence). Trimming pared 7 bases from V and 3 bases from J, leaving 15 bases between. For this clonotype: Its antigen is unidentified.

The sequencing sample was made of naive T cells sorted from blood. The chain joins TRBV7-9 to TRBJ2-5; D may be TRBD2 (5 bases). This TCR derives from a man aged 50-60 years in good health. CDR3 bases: TGTGCCAGCACCTTCCTCTCGGGGAAAGAGACCCAGTACTTC. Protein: CASTFLSGKETQYF.